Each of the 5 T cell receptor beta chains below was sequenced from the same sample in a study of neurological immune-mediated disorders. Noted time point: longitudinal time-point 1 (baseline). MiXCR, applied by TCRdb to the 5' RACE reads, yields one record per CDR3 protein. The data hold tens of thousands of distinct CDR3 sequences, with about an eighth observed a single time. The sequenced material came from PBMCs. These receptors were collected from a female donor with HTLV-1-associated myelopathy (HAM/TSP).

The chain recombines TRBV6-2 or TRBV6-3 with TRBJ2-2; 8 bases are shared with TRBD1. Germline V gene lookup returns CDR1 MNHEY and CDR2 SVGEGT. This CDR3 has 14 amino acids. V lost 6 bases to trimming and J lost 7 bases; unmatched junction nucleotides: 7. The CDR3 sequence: CASSFRGLDGELFF. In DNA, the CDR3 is TGTGCCAGCAGCTTCAGGGGGCTGGACGGGGAGCTGTTTTTT.

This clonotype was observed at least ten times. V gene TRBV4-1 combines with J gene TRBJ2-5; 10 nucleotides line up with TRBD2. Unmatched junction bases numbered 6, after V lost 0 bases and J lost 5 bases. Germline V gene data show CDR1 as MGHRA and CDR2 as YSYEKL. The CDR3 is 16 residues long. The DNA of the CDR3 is TGCGCCAGCAGCCAAGATCAGCGGGGGGGCCTGGAGACCCAGTACTTC. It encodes CASSQDQRGGLETQYF.

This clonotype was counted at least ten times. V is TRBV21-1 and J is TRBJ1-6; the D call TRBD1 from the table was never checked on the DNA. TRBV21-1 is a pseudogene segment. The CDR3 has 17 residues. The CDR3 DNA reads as TGTGCCAGCAGCAAAGACCCCTTAGAGAGGGTAAGATCACCCCTCCACTTT. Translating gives CASSKDPLERVRSPLHF.

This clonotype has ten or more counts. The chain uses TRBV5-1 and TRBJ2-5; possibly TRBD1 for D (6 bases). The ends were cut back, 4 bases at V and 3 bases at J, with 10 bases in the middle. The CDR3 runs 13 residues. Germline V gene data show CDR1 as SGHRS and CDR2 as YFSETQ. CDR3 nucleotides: TGCGCCAGCAGCGGGGGACAAAAAGAGACCCAGTACTTC. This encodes CASSGGQKETQYF.

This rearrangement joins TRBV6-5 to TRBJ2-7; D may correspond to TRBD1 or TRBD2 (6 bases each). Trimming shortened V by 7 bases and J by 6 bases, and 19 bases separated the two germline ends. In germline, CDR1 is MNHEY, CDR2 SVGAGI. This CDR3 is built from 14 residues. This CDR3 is CASTVLGGIGEQYF. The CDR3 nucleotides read TGTGCCAGCACCGTCTTGGGGGGCATAGGCGAGCAGTACTTC.